The 2 T cell receptor beta chains below come from one sample, sequenced in a study of T cell repertoires in cytomegalovirus infection. From the reads, TCRdb called clonotypes with MiXCR, one entry per CDR3 protein. The sample yields around 180,000 distinct CDR3 sequences, about 21% seen once. The material sequenced was PBMCs. These TCRs come from a human donor in good health (CMV status not recorded). Some clones in this sample may be carry-over from other donors' samples.

The chain employs TRBV7-2 and TRBJ2-3, with unresolved D. Trimming took off 5 bases at V and 6 bases at J, with 15 bases between the two ends. Germline V gives CDR1 SGHTA, CDR2 FQGNSA. The CDR3 is 14 residues long. As DNA, the CDR3 is TGTGCCAGCAGCGTGACCCTCCAACGGGATACGCAGTATTTT. This translates into CASSVTLQRDTQYF. Full variable domain (outside the CDR3, taken from reference TRBV7-2 and TRBJ2-3): GAGVSQSPSNKVTEKGKDVELRCDPISGHTALYWYRQSLGQGLEFLIYFQGNSAPDKSGLPSDRFSAERTGGSVSTLTIQRTQQEDSAVYLCASSVTLQRDTQYFGPGTRLTVL.

A few counts support this clonotype. This chain links TRBV7-9 with TRBJ1-5, with TRBD1 matching over 7 bases. V lost 3 bases and J lost 6; bases outside the gene matches: 5. The CDR3 runs to 14 residues. Germline CDR1 and CDR2: SEHNR and FQNEAQ (reference sequence). The CDR3 region is CASSFTGVAQPQHF. The CDR3 DNA reads TGTGCCAGCAGCTTTACAGGGGTTGCTCAGCCCCAGCATTTT.